The clone carrying this T cell receptor beta chain has only one observation. Its antigen remains unknown. A junction end diverges from the germline sequence, so it may reflect a read error. One entry per CDR3 protein results from TCRdb running MiXCR on the 5' RACE reads. The table includes approximately 1.8 million distinct CDR3 sequences, under 35% detected once. This sample stems from a study of identical twins. Findings and limits, study-wide: Memory repertoires lacked the insertion deficit that abundant cord blood beta clonotypes showed. Compared with models, monozygotic twins showed more out-of-frame TCR alpha sharing. In beta out-of-frame sequences, the excess sharing between twins was weaker.

The CDR3 has 15 residues. Germline CDR1 is MNHEY and CDR2 is SMNVEV (reference sequence). This chain uses TRBV27 with TRBJ2-3, with 10 bases that match TRBD2. This sequence originates from a newborn girl in good health. The specimen sequenced was cord blood. The CDR3: CASIQLAGSTDTQCF. CDR3 nucleotides: TGTGCCAGCATCCAACTAGCGGGAAGCACAGATACGCAGTGTTTT.